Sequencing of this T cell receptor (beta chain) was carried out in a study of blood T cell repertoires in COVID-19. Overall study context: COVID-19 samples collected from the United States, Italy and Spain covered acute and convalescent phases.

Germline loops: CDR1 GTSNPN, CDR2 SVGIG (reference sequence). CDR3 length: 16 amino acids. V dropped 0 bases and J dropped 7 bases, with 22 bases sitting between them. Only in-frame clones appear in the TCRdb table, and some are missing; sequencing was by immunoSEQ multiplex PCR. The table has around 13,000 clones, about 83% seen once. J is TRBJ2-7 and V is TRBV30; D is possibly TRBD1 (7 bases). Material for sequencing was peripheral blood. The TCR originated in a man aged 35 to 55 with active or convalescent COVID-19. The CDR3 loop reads CAWSVSNPGRGREQYF. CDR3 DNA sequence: TGTGCCTGGAGTGTATCCAACCCCGGCAGGGGGAGGGAGCAGTACTTC.